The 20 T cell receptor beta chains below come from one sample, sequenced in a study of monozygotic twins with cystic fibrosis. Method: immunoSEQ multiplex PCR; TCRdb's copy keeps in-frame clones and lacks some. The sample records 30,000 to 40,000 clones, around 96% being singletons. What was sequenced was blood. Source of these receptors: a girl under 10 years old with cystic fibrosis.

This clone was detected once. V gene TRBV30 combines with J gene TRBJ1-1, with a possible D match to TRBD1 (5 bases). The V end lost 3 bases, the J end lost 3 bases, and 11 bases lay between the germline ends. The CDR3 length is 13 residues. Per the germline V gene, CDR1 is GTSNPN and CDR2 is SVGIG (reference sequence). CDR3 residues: CAWRRQGDTEAFF. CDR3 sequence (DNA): TGTGCCTGGAGGAGGCAGGGAGACACTGAAGCTTTCTTT.

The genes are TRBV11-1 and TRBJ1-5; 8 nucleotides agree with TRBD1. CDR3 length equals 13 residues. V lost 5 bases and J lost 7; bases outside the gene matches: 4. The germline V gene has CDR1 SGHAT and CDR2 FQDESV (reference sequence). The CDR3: CASSQDRDQPQHF. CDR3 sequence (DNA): TGTGCCAGCAGCCAGGACAGGGACCAGCCCCAGCATTTT.

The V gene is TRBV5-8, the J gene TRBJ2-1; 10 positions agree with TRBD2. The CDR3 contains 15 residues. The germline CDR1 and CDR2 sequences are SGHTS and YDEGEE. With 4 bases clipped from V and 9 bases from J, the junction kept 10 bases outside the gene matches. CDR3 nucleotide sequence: TGTGCCAGCAGCGTATCTAGCGGGAGTCTTGCTGAGCAGTTCTTC. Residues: CASSVSSGSLAEQFF. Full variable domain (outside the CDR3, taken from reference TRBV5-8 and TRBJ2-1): EAGVTQSPTHLIKTRGQQATLRCSPISGHTSVYWYQQALGLGLQFLLWYDEGEERNRGNFPPRFSGRQFPNYSSELNVNALELEDSALYLCASSVSSGSLAEQFFGPGTRLTVL.

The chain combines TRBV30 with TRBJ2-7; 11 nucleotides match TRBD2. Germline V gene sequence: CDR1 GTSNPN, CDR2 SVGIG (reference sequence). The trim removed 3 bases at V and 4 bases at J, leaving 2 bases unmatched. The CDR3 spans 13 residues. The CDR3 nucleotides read TGTGCCTGGAGACCTAGCGGGAGGTACGAGCAGTACTTC. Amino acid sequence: CAWRPSGRYEQYF.

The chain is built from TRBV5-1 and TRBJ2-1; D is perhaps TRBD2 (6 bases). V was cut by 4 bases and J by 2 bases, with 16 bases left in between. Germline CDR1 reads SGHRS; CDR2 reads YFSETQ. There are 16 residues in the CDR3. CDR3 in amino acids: CASSRGSLYAYNEQFF. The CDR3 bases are TGCGCCAGCAGCCGGGGGAGCCTATACGCCTACAATGAGCAGTTCTTC.

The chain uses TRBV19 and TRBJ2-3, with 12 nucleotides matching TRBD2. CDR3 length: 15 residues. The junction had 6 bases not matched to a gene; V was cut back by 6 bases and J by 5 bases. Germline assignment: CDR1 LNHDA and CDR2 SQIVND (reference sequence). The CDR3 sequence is CASSQTSGSGDTQYF. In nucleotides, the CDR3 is TGTGCCAGTAGCCAGACTAGCGGGAGTGGAGATACGCAGTATTTT.

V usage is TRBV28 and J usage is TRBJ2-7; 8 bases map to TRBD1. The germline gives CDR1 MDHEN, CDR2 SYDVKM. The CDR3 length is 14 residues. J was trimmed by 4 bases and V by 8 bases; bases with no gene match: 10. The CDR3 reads CASSDRVRPYEQYF. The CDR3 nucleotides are TGTGCCAGCTCGGACAGGGTTAGACCATACGAGCAGTACTTC.

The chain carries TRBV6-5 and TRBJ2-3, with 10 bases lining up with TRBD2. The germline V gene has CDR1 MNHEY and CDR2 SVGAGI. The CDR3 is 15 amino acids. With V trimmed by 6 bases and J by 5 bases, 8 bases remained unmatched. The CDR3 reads CASSTLAGVEDTQYF. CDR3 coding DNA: TGTGCCAGCAGCACTCTAGCGGGAGTGGAAGATACGCAGTATTTT.

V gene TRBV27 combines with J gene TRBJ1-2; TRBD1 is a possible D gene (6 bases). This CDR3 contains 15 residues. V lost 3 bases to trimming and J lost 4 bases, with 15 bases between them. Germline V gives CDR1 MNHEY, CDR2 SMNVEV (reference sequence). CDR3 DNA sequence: TGTGCCAGCAGTTTTCGGGGGGCGGGGTTCTATGGCTACACCTTC. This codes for CASSFRGAGFYGYTF.

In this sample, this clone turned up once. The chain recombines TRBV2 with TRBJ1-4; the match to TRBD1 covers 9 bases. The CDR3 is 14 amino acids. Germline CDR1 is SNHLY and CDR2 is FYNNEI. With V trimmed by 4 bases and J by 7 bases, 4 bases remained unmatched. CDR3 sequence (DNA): TGTGCCAGCAGTGTGGACAGGGGAGGTGAAAAACTGTTTTTT. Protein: CASSVDRGGEKLFF.

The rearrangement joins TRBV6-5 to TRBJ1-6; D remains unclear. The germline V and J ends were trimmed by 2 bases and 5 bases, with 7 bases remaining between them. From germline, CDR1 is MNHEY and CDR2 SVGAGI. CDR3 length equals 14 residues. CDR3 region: CASSYGWDNSPLHF. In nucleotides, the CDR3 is TGTGCCAGCAGTTACGGGTGGGATAATTCACCCCTCCACTTT.

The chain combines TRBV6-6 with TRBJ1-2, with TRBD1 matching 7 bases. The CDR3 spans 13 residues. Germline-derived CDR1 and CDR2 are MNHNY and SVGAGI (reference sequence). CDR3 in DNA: TGTGCGACGATCCAGACAGGGTCGAAAGGCTACACCTTC. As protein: CATIQTGSKGYTF.

DNA for the CDR3: TGCGCCAGCAGCCGCTTAGACTCGGGCACAGATACGCAGTATTTT. Translated: CASSRLDSGTDTQYF. This chain uses TRBV5-1 with TRBJ2-3; D unresolved. Germline V gene lookup returns CDR1 SGHRS and CDR2 YFSETQ. The CDR3 has 15 amino acids. V was cut by 4 bases and J by 1 base, with 13 bases left in between.

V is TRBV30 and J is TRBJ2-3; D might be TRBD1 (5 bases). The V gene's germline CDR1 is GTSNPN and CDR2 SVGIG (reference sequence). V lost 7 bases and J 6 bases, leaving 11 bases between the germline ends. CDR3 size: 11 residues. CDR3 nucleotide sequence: TGTGCCTTGAGACAGTTGGATACGCAGTATTTT. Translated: CALRQLDTQYF.

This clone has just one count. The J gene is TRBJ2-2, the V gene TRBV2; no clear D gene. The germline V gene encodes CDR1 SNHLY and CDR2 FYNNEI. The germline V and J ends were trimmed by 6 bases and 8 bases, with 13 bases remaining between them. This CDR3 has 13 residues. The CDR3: CASRWTPGGELFF. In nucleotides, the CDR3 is TGTGCCAGCAGATGGACCCCTGGGGGGGAGCTGTTTTTT. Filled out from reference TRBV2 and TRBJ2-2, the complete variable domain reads EPEVTQTPSHQVTQMGQEVILRCVPISNHLYFYWYRQILGQKVEFLVSFYNNEISEKSEIFDDQFSVERPDGSNFTLKIRSTKLEDSAMYFCASRWTPGGELFFGEGSRLTVL.

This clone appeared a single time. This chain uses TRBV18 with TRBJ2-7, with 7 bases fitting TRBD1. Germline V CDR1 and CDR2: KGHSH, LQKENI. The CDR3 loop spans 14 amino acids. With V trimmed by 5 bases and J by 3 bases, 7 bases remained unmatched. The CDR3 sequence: CASSLGTDIYEQYF. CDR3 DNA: TGTGCCAGCTCATTGGGGACAGATATCTACGAGCAGTACTTC. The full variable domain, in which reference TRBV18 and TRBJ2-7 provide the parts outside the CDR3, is NAGVMQNPRHLVRRRGQEARLRCSPMKGHSHVYWYRQLPEEGLKFMVYLQKENIIDESGMPKERFSAEFPKEGPSILRIQQVVRGDSAAYFCASSLGTDIYEQYFGPGTRLTVT.

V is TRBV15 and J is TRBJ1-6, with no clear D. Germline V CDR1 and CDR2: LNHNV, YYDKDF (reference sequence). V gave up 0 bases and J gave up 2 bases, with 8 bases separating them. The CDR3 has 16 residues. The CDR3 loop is CATSREIGTYNSPLHF. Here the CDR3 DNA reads TGTGCCACCAGCAGAGAAATAGGGACCTATAATTCACCCCTCCACTTT.

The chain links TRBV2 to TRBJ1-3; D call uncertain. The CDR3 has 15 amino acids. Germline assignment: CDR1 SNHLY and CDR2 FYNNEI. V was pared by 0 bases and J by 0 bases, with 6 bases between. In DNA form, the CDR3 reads TGTGCCAGCAGTGAAGCCCGGGTCTCTGGAAACACCATATATTTT. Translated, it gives CASSEARVSGNTIYF.

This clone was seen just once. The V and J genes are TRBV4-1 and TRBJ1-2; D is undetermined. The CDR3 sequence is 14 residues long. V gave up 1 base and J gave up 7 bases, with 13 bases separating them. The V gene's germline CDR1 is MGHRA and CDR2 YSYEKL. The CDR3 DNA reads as TGCGCCAGCAGCCAAGGGGCAGGACGTGGTGGCTACACCTTC. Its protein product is CASSQGAGRGGYTF.

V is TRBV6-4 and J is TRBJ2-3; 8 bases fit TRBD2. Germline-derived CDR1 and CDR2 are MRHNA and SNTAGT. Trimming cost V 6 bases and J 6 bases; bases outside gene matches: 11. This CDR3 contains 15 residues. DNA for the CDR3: TGTGCCAGCAGCGAGGAGTTAGCGGGGTACGATACGCAGTATTTT. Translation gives CASSEELAGYDTQYF.